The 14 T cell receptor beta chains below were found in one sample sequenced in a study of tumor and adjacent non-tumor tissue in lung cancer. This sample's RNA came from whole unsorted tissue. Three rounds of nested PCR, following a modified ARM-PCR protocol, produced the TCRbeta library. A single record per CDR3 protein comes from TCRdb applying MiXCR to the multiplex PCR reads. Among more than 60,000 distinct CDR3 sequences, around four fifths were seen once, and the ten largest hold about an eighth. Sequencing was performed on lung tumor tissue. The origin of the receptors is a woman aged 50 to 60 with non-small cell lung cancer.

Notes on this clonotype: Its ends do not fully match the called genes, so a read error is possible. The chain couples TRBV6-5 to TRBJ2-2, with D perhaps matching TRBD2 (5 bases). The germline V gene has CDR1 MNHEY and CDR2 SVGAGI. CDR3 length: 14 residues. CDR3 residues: CASSYSEGPGELFF. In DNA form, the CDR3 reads TGTGCCAGCAGTTACTCTGAGGGCCCCGGGGAACTGTTTTTT.

The CDR3 DNA is TGCAGCGGTACGGACAGATTATACGAGCAGTACTTC. This encodes CSGTDRLYEQYF. The J gene is TRBJ2-7, the V gene TRBV29-1, with D possibly being TRBD1 (6 bases). Germline loops: CDR1 SQVTM, CDR2 ANQGSEA. Trimming shortened V by 7 bases and J by 4 bases, and 14 bases separated the two germline ends. CDR3 length: 12 residues.

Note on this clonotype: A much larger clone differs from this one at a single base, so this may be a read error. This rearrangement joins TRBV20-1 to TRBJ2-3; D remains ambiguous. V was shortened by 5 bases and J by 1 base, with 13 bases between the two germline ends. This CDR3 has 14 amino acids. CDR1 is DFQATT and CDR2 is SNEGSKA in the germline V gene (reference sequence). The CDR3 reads CSAPDPRCTDTQYF. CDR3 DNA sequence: TGCAGTGCTCCCGACCCCCGGTGCACAGATACGCAGTATTTT.

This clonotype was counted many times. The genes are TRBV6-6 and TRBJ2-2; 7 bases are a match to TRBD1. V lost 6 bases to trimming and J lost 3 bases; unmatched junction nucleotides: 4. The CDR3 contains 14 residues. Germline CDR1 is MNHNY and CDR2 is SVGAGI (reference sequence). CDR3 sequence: CASRPGTDTGELFF. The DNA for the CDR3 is TGTGCCAGCAGACCTGGGACAGACACCGGGGAGCTGTTTTTT.

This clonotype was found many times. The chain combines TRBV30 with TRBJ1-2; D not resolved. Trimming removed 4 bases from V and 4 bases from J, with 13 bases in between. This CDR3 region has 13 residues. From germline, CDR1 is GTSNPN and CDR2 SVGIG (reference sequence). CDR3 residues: CAWTRQVFYGYTF. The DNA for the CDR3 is TGTGCCTGGACCCGGCAAGTCTTCTATGGCTACACCTTC.

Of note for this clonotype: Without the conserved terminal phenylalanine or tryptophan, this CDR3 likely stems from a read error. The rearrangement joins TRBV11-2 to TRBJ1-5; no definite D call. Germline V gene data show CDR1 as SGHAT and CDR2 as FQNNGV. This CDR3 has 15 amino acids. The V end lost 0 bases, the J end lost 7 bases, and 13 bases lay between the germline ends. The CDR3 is CASSLEDKGSQPQHS. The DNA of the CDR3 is TGTGCCAGCAGCTTAGAAGACAAAGGCTCCCAGCCCCAGCATTCT.

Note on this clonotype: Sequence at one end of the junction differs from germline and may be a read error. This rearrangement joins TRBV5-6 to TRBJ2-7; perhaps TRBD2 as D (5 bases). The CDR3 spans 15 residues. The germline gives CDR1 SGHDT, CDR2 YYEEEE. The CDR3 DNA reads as TGTGCCATCAGCTTGTGGAGGCAGTTTACCTACGAACAGTACTTC. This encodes CAISLWRQFTYEQYF.

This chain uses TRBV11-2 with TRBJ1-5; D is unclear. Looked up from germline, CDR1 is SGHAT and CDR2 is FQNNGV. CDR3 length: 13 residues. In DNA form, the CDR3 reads TGTGTCATCAGTTTAGAAAGGAGTCAGCCCCAGCATTTT. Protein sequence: CVISLERSQPQHF.

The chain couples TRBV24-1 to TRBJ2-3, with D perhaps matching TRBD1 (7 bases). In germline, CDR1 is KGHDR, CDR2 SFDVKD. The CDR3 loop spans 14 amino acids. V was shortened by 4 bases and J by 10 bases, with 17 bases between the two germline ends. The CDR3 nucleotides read TGTGCCACCAGTGACGGAGGGGGCACTGATGCGCAGTATTTT. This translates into CATSDGGGTDAQYF.

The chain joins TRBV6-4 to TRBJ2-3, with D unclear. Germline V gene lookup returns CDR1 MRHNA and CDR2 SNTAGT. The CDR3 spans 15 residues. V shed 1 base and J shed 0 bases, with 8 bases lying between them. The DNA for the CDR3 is TGTGCCAGCAGTGACTATAGCAGGAGCACAGATACGCAGTATTTT. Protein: CASSDYSRSTDTQYF.

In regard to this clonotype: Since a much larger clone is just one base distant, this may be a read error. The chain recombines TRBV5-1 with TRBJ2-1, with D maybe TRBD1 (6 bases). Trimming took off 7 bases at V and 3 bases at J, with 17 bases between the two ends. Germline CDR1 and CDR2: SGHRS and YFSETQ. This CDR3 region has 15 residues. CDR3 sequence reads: CASWLGTCYYNEQFF. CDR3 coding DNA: TGCGCCAGCTGGCTGGGGACATGCTACTACAATGAGCAGTTCTTC.

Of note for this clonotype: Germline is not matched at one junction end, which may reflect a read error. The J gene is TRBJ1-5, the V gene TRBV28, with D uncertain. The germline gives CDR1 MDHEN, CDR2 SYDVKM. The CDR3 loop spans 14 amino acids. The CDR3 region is CASSPGPNNQPHHF. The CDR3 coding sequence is TGTGCCAGCAGCCCCGGACCGAACAATCAGCCCCACCATTTT.

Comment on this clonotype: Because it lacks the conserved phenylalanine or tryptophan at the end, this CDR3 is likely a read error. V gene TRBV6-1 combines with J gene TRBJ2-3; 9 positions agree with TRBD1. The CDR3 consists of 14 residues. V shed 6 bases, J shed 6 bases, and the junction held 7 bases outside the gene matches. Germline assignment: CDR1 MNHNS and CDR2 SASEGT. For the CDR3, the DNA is TGTGCCAGCAGCGGCACAGGGGGCCGTGATACGCAGTATTCT. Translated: CASSGTGGRDTQYS.

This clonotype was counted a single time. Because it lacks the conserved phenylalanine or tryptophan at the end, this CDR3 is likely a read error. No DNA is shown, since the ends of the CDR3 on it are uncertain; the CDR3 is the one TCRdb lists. The CDR3 loop reads CASSLEVGGEQFL. The genes are TRBV11-2 and TRBJ2-1. CDR1 is SGHAT, CDR2 FQNNGV, per germline. The CDR3 is 13 amino acids in total, end residues counted.